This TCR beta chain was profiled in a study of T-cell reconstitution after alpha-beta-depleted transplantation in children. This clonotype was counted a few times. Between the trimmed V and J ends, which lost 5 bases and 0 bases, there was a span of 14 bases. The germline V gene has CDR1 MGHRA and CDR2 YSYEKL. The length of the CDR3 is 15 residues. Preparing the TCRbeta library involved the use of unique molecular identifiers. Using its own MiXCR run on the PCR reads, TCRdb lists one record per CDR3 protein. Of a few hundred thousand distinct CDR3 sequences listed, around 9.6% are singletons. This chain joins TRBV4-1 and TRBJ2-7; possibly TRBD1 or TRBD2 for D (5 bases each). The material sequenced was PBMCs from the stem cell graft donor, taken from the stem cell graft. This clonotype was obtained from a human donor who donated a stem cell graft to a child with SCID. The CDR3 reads CASSTNKGSSYEQYF. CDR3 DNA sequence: TGCGCCAGCAGCACTAACAAGGGGAGCTCCTACGAGCAGTACTTC.